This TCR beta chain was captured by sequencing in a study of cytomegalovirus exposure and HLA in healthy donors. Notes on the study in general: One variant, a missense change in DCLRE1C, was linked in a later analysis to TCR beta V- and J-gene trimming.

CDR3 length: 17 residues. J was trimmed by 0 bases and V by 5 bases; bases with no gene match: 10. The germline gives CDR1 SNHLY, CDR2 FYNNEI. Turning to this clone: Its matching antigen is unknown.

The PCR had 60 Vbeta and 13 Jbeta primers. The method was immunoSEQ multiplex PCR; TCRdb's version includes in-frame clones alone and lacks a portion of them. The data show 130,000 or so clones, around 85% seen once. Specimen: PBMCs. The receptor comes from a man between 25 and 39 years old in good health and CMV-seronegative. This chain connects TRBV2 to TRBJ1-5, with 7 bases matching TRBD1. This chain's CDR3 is CASSPDRAGYSNQPQHF. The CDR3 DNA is TGTGCCAGCAGTCCAGACAGGGCCGGCTATAGCAATCAGCCCCAGCATTTT.